The 11 T cell receptor beta chains below come from one sample, sequenced in a study of blood T cell repertoires in COVID-19. Profiling relied on immunoSEQ multiplex PCR, and the TCRdb table lists in-frame clones only, not all of them. The repertoire holds more than 400,000 clones, with 80% to 90% as singletons. Sequencing was performed on peripheral blood. The receptors were gathered from a human donor in a cohort sampled during active COVID-19.

The rearrangement joins TRBV14 to TRBJ1-4; TRBD1 agrees at 7 bases. V gave up 2 bases and J gave up 8 bases; unmatched junction bases: 8. The CDR3 is made up of 15 amino acids. The V gene's germline CDR1 is SGHDN and CDR2 FVKESK. This chain's CDR3 is CASSQNQGVREKLFF. In nucleotides, the CDR3 is TGTGCCAGCAGCCAAAACCAGGGGGTTCGGGAAAAACTGTTTTTT. The whole variable domain, remainder taken from reference TRBV14 and TRBJ1-4, is EAGVTQFPSHSVIEKGQTVTLRCDPISGHDNLYWYRRVMGKEIKFLLHFVKESKQDESGMPNNRFLAERTGGTYSTLKVQPAELEDSGVYFCASSQNQGVREKLFFGSGTQLSVL.

The chain has TRBV28 and TRBJ2-2; 9 bases are shared with TRBD2. Germline V gene lookup returns CDR1 MDHEN and CDR2 SYDVKM. Trimming cost V 3 bases and J 9 bases; bases outside gene matches: 11. There are 16 residues in the CDR3. DNA of the CDR3: TGTGCCAGCAGTTTCGGAGGCGGGAGGGGATCGCGGGAGCTGTTTTTT. Its translation: CASSFGGGRGSRELFF. The full variable domain, in which reference TRBV28 and TRBJ2-2 provide the parts outside the CDR3, is DVKVTQSSRYLVKRTGEKVFLECVQDMDHENMFWYRQDPGLGLRLIYFSYDVKMKEKGDIPEGYSVSREKKERFSLILESASTNQTSMYLCASSFGGGRGSRELFFGEGSRLTVL.

The chain recombines TRBV5-1 with TRBJ2-5, with TRBD2 matching 8 bases. CDR3 length equals 15 residues. The germline gives CDR1 SGHRS, CDR2 YFSETQ. V was clipped by 0 bases and J by 2 bases; unmatched bases: 3. CDR3 loop: CASSLAGGPQETQYF. The CDR3 DNA is TGCGCCAGCAGCTTGGCGGGAGGGCCTCAAGAGACCCAGTACTTC.

This chain connects TRBV29-1 to TRBJ2-5; 9 nucleotides agree with TRBD2. From germline, CDR1 is SQVTM and CDR2 ANQGSEA. With 0 bases clipped from V and 4 bases from J, the junction kept 6 bases outside the gene matches. This CDR3 contains 15 residues. The CDR3 is CSVEDLGGRAETQYF. In DNA form, the CDR3 reads TGCAGCGTTGAAGATCTTGGCGGGAGGGCAGAGACCCAGTACTTC.

The gene calls are TRBV21-1 and TRBJ1-1; TRBD1 reflects the table's D call only, with no check against the DNA. TRBV21-1 is a known pseudogene. The CDR3 sequence is 16 residues long. CDR3 coding DNA: TGTGCCAGCGGCCACGGGCAGGGGGCGATGAACACTGAAGCTTTCTTT. Amino acids: CASGHGQGAMNTEAFF.

This clone was seen a single time. This sequence joins TRBV7-3 and TRBJ2-3; TRBD2 aligns across 8 bases. CDR3 size: 15 residues. V lost 0 bases, J lost 1 base, and 0 bases stayed unmatched. Germline V gene lookup returns CDR1 SGHTA and CDR2 FQGTGA. CDR3: CASSLTAGGTDTQYF. In DNA form, the CDR3 reads TGTGCCAGCAGCTTAACAGCGGGAGGCACAGATACGCAGTATTTT. Full variable domain (missing parts from reference TRBV7-3 and TRBJ2-3): GAGVSQTPSNKVTEKGKYVELRCDPISGHTALYWYRQSLGQGPEFLIYFQGTGAADDSGLPNDRFFAVRPEGSVSTLKIQRTERGDSAVYLCASSLTAGGTDTQYFGPGTRLTVL.

The chain carries TRBV6-6 and TRBJ2-7; weak D call: TRBD1 (5 bases). V lost 2 bases and J lost 7, with 9 bases in between. Germline V gene lookup returns CDR1 MNHNY and CDR2 SVGAGI (reference sequence). There are 12 residues in the CDR3. As DNA, the CDR3 is TGTGCCAGCAGTTACGACTCAGGGGAGCAGTACTTC. This sequence encodes CASSYDSGEQYF.

This clone was seen a few times. The CDR3 DNA follows: TGTGCCAGCAGCTGGGAACCGGGACTAGCGGAAGAGACCCAGTACTTC. Protein: CASSWEPGLAEETQYF. The chain combines TRBV6-2 or TRBV6-3 with TRBJ2-5, with 11 bases fitting TRBD2. CDR1 MNHEY and CDR2 SVGEGT come from the germline V gene. V shed 6 bases and J 3 bases; nucleotides not matched to a gene: 9. CDR3 length: 16 residues.

The rearrangement uses TRBV3-1 (or the pseudogene TRBV3-2) and TRBJ2-1; 9 nucleotides align to TRBD2. CDR1 and CDR2 (germline): LGHDT, YNNKEL (reference sequence). This CDR3 spans 15 amino acids. Losses at the gene ends were 5 bases for V and 7 bases for J; bases not matched to a gene: 9. In DNA, the CDR3 is TGTGCCAGCAGCTCTTGGGCGCTAGCGGGAAATGAGCAGTTCTTC. Residues: CASSSWALAGNEQFF.

The chain has TRBV9 and TRBJ2-2; 14 bases line up with TRBD2. The germline V gene has CDR1 SGDLS and CDR2 YYNGEE. CDR3 length equals 20 residues. With V trimmed by 4 bases and J by 6 bases, 17 bases remained unmatched. CDR3 coding DNA: TGTGCCAGCAGCCCCCGCACAGGGACTAGCGGGAGAGGGGCCCCCGGGGAGCTGTTTTTT. Translation: CASSPRTGTSGRGAPGELFF.

The chain couples TRBV7-9 to TRBJ1-1, with TRBD1 matching over 8 bases. Germline CDR1 and CDR2: SEHNR and FQNEAQ (reference sequence). CDR3 length: 18 residues. J gave up 2 bases and V 5 bases, and 16 bases lay outside the gene matches. In nucleotides, the CDR3 is TGTGCCAGCAGCGACCCAACGGACAGGGACGGGCAAAACACTGAAGCTTTCTTT. As protein: CASSDPTDRDGQNTEAFF.